Sequencing of this TCR beta chain was carried out in a study of cytomegalovirus exposure and HLA in healthy donors. Findings and caveats of the study: In a later analysis, at a false discovery rate of 0.05, roughly 17,000 TCR beta sequences matched HLA alleles. Clonal expansion was found to be greater in HLA-associated TCR beta chains than in equally common others in a later analysis.

A remark on this clone: Its antigen is unknown. One end of the junction does not line up with germline, which may come from a read error.

The PCR employed 60 Vbeta primers together with 13 Jbeta primers. Original handling: Approximately 11 million of 80 million or so unique TCR beta chains were shared, per a later count. Only in-frame clones appear in the TCRdb table, and some are missing; sequencing was by immunoSEQ multiplex PCR. The D gene and trimming were derived from the DNA, and the V and J assignments and clone size from that table. Here the sample spans about 160,000 clones, 80% to 90% being singletons. This TCR derives from a man aged 50-59 years in good health and CMV-seropositive. Sequenced: PBMCs.

Written as DNA, the CDR3 is TGTTCCAGCAGCTTCCAGGTCAACGAGCAGTACTTC. Its protein product is CSSSFQVNEQYF. The chain couples TRBV7-9 to TRBJ2-7; D is uncertain. Looked up from germline, CDR1 is SEHNR and CDR2 is FQNEAQ (reference sequence). CDR3 length equals 12 residues.